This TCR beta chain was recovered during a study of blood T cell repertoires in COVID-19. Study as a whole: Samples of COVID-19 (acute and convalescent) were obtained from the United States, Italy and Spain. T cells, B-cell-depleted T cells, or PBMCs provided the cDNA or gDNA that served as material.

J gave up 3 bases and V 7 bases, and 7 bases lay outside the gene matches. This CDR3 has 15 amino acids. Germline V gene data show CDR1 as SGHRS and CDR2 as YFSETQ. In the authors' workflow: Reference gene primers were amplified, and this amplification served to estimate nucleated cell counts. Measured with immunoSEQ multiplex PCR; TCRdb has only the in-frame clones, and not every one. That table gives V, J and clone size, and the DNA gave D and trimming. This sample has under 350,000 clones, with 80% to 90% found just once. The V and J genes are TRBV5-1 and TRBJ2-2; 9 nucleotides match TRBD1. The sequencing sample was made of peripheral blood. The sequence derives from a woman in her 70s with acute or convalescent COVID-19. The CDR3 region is CASSQQGADTGELFF. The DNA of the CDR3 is TGCGCCAGCTCCCAACAGGGGGCGGACACCGGGGAGCTGTTTTTT.